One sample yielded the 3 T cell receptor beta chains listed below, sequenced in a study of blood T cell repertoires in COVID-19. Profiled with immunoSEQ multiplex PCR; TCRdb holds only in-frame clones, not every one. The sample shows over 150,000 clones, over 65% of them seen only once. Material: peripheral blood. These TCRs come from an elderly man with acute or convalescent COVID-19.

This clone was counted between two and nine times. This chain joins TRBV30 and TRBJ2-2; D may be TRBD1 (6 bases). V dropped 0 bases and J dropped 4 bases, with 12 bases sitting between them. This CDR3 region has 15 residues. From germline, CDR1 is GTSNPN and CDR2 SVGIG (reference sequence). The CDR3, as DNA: TGTGCCTGGAGTGTATTCGGACAGTCCACCGGGGAGCTGTTTTTT. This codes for CAWSVFGQSTGELFF.

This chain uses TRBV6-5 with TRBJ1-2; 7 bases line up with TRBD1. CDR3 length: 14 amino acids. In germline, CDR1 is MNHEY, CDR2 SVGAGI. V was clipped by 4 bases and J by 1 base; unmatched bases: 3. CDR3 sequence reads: CASSSQGVNYGYTF. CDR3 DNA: TGTGCCAGCAGTTCTCAGGGGGTTAACTATGGCTACACCTTC.

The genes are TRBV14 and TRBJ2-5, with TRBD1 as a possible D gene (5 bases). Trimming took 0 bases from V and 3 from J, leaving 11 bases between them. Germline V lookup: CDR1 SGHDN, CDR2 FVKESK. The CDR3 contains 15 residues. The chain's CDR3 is CASSQELGREETQYF. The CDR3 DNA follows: TGTGCCAGCAGCCAAGAGTTGGGCAGGGAAGAGACCCAGTACTTC.